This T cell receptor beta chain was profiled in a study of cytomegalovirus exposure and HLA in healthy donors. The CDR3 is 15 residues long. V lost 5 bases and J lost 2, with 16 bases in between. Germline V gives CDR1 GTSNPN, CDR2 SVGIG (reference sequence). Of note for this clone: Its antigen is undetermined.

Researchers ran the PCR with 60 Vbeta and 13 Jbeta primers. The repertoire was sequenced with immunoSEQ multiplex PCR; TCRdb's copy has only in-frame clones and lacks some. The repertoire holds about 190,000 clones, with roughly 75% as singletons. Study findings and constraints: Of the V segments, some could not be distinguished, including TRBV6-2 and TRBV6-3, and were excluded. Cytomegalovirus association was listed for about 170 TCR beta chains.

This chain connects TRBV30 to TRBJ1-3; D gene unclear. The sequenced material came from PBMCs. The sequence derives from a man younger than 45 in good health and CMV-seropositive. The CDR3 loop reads CAWVRHLGPGNTIYF. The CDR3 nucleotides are TGTGCCTGGGTAAGACACCTCGGCCCTGGAAACACCATATATTTT.